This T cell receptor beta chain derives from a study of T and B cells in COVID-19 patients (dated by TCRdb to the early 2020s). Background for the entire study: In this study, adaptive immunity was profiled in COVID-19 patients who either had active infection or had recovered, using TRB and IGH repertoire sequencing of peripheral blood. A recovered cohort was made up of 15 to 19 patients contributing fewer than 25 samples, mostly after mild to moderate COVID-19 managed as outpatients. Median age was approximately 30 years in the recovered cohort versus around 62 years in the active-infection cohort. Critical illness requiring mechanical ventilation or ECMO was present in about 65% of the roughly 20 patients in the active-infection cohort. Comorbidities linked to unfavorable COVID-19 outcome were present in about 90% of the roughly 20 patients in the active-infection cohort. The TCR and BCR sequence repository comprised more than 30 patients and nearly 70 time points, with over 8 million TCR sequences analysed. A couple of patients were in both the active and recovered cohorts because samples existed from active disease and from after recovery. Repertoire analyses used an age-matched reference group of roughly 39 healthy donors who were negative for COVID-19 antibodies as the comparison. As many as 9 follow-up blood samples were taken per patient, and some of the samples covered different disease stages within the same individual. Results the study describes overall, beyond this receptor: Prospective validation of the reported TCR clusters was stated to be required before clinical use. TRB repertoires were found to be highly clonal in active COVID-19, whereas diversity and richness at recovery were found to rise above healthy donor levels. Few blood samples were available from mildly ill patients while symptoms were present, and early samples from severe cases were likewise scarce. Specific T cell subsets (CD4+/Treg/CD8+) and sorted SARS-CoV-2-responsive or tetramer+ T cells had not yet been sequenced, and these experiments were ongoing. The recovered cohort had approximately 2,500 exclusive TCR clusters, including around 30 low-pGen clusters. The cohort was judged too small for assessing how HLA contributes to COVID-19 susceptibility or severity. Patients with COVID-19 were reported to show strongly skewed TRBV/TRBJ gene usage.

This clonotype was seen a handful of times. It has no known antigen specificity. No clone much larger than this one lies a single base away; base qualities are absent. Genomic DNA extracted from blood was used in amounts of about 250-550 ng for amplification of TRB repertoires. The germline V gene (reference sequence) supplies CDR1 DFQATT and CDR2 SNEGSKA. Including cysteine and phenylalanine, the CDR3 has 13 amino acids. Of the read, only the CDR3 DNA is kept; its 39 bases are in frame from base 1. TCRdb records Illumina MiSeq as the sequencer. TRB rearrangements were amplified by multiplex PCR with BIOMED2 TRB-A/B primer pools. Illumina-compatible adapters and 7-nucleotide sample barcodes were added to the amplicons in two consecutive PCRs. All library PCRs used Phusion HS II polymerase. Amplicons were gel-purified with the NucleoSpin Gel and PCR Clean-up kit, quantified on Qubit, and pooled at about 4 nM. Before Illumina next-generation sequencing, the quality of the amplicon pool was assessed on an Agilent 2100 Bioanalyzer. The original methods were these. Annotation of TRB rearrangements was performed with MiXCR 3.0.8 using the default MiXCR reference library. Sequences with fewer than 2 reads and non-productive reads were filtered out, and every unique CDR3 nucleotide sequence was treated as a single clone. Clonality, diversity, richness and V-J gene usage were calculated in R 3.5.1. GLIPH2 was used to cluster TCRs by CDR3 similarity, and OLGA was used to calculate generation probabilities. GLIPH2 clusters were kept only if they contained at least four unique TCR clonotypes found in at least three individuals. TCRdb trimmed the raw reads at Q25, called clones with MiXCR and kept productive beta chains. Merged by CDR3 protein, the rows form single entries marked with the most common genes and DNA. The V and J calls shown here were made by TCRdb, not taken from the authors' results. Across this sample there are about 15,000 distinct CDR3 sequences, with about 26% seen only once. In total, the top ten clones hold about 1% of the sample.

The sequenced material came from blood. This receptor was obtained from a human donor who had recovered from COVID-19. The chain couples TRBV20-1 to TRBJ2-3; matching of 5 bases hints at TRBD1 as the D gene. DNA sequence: TGCACGCGCGGCAGCGCAGGGACAGATACGCAGTATTTT. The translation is CTRGSAGTDTQYF.